This T cell receptor (beta chain) was recovered during a study of identical twins. Study-wide findings and caveats: The conclusions drew on cross-sectional statistical analysis instead of tracking the same donors. Invariant MAIT and iNKT cells could partly confound zero-insertion analyses.

Template switching added a universal primer site, and cDNA bore unique molecular identifiers. One entry per CDR3 protein, called by TCRdb with MiXCR from the 5' RACE reads. The sample records hundreds of thousands of distinct CDR3 sequences, less than 9% being singletons. A few counts support this clonotype. Antigen: not known. With 3 bases clipped from V and 9 bases from J, the junction kept 19 bases outside the gene matches. This CDR3 is built from 18 residues. CDR1 SGHRS and CDR2 YFSETQ come from the germline V gene. These sequences were also reported in another study, on yellow fever vaccine responses in identical twins.

This sequence was found in a woman aged 18-35 years in good health. Sequenced: memory (CD45RO+) T cells sorted from blood. The rearrangement links TRBV5-1 to TRBJ2-1; 9 bases are shared with TRBD1. CDR3 amino acids: CASSSGTGLTLGAVEQFF. CDR3 sequence (DNA): TGCGCCAGCAGCTCCGGGACAGGGCTTACCCTCGGGGCGGTTGAGCAGTTCTTC.